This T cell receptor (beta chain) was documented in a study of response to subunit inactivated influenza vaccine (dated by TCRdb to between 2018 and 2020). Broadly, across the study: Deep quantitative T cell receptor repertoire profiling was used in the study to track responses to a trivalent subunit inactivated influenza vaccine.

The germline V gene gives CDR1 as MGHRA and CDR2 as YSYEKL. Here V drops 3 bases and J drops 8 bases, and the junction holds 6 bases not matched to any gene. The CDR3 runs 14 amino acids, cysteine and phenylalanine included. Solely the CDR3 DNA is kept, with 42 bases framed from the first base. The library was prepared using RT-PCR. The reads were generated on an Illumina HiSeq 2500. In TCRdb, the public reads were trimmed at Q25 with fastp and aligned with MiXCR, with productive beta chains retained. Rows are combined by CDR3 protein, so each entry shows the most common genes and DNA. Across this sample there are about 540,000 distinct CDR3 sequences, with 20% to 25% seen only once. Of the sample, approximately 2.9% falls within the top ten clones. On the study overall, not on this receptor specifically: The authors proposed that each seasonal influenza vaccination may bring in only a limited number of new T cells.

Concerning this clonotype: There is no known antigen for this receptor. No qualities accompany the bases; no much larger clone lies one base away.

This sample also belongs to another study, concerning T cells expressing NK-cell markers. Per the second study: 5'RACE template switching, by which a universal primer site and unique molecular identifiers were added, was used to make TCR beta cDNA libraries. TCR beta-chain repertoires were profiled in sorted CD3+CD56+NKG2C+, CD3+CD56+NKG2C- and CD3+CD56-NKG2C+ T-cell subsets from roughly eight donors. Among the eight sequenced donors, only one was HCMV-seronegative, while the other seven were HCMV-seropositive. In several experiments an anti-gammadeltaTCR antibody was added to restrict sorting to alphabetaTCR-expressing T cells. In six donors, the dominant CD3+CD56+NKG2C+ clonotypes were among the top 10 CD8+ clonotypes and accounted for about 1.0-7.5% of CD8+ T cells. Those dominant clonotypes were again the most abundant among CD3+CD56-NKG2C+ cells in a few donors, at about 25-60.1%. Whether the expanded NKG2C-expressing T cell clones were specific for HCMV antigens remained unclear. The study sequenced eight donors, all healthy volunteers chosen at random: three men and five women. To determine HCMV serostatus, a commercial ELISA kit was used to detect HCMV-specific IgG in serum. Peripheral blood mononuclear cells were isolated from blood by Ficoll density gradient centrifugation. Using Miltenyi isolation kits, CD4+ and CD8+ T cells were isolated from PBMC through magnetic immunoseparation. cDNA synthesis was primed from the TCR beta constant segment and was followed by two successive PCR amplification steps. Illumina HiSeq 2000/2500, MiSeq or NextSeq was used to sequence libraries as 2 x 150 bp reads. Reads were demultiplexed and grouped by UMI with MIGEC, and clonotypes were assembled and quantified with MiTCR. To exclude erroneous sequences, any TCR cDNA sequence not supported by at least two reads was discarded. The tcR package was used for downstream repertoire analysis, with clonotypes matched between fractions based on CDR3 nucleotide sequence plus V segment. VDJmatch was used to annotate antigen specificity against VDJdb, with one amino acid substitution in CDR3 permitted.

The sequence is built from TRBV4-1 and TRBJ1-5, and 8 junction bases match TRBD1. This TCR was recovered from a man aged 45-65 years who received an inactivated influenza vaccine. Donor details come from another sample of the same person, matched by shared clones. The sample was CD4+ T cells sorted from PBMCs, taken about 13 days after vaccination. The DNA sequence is TGCGCCAGCAGCCAGGTTGACAGGGGAAAGCCCCAGCATTTT. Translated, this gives CASSQVDRGKPQHF.